This T cell receptor beta chain was captured by sequencing in a study of control samples from healthy donors and cancer patients. This CDR3 is built from 16 residues. CDR1 KGHSH and CDR2 LQKENI come from the germline V gene. Trimming took off 1 base at V and 0 bases at J, with 10 bases between the two ends. The table came from immunoSEQ multiplex PCR; TCRdb's copy has only in-frame clones and leaves some out. The table has some 150,000 clones, over 90% seen once. This clonotype originated in a woman aged 25 to 39 in good health. The genes are TRBV18 and TRBJ2-1; perhaps TRBD1 as D (5 bases). Specimen: blood. Here the CDR3 reads CASSPRQHISYNEQFF. The CDR3 DNA reads as TGTGCCAGCTCACCACGACAGCATATCTCCTACAATGAGCAGTTCTTC.